Listed here are 12 T cell receptor beta chains from one sample, sequenced in a study of PD-1 blockade in mismatch repair-deficient tumors. Clones were read by immunoSEQ multiplex PCR, and TCRdb kept only the in-frame ones, dropping some. Of around 51,000 clones in the sample, approximately 84% were seen once. The sample consisted of peripheral blood, taken less than 21 weeks after starting pembrolizumab. Receptors were obtained from an adult with mismatch repair-deficient cancer.

The chain is built from TRBV15 and TRBJ2-2; 13 bases agree with TRBD2. CDR1 is LNHNV and CDR2 is YYDKDF in the germline V gene (reference sequence). The V segment lost 3 bases and the J segment 4 bases; nucleotides outside the gene matches: 2. The CDR3 is 16 amino acids. The CDR3 DNA sequence: TGTGCCACCAGCAGGGGACTAGCGGGGCCCACCGGGGAGCTGTTTTTT. Amino acid sequence: CATSRGLAGPTGELFF.

The chain recombines TRBV11-3 with TRBJ2-5; TRBD1 aligns across 10 bases. CDR3 length: 17 amino acids. The V gene end was trimmed by 2 bases and the J gene end by 2 bases; junction bases not matched to a gene: 8. The germline gives CDR1 SGHNT, CDR2 YENEEA. CDR3 nucleotide sequence: TGTGCCAGCAGCTTACCGCGGGACAGGGGAGGGCAAGAGACCCAGTACTTC. Encoded protein: CASSLPRDRGGQETQYF.

J is TRBJ1-5 and V is TRBV19; D might be TRBD1 (6 bases). The CDR3 length is 14 residues. V lost 4 bases and J lost 2, with 9 bases in between. The germline V gene has CDR1 LNHDA and CDR2 SQIVND (reference sequence). CDR3 in DNA: TGTGCCAGTAGTAGGGGGCTAGGCAATCAGCCCCAGCATTTT. Protein: CASSRGLGNQPQHF.

This clone was observed once. The chain recombines TRBV11-2 with TRBJ1-4; D is ambiguous. In germline, CDR1 is SGHAT, CDR2 FQNNGV. The ends were cut back, 5 bases at V and 7 bases at J, with 5 bases in the middle. This CDR3 has 11 residues. CDR3 protein: CASSPSEKLFF. CDR3 DNA sequence: TGTGCCAGCAGCCCTAGTGAAAAACTGTTTTTT.

The genes are TRBV9 and TRBJ1-2; D is ambiguous. Trimming took off 2 bases at V and 0 bases at J, with 11 bases between the two ends. The CDR3 is 15 residues long. Looked up from germline, CDR1 is SGDLS and CDR2 is YYNGEE. Here the CDR3 reads CASSVFPESNYGYTF. CDR3 nucleotides: TGTGCCAGCAGCGTTTTTCCTGAGTCTAACTATGGCTACACCTTC.

CDR3 sequence reads: CASSVEMSGELFF. The CDR3 nucleotides read TGTGCCAGCAGCGTAGAAATGAGCGGGGAGCTGTTTTTT. The chain recombines TRBV9 with TRBJ2-2; D is unclear. V lost 0 bases and J lost 7, with 7 bases in between. Germline V gene sequence: CDR1 SGDLS, CDR2 YYNGEE. CDR3 length equals 13 residues.

The table lists this clone with a few counts. The gene calls are TRBV11-3 and TRBJ2-6, with D uncertain. This CDR3 contains 15 residues. Trimming shortened V by 5 bases and J by 0 bases, and 8 bases separated the two germline ends. CDR1 is SGHNT and CDR2 is YENEEA in the germline V gene. Written as DNA, the CDR3 is TGTGCCAGCAGCCCTCGATTCTCTGGGGCCAACGTCCTGACTTTC. This translates into CASSPRFSGANVLTF.

The chain couples TRBV4-2 to TRBJ2-7; D perhaps matches TRBD2 (6 bases). Per germline, CDR1 LGHNA and CDR2 YNFKEQ. Trimming cost V 2 bases and J 0 bases, with 17 bases left between them. This CDR3 has 17 amino acids. CDR3 amino acids: CASSQTSGGGSSYEQYF. Here the CDR3 DNA reads TGTGCCAGCAGCCAAACCAGTGGGGGAGGAAGCTCCTACGAGCAGTACTTC.

This chain uses TRBV2 with TRBJ1-1, with D unclear. There are 13 residues in the CDR3. Trimming took 2 bases from V and 1 from J, leaving 5 bases between them. The germline V gene has CDR1 SNHLY and CDR2 FYNNEI. CDR3 in amino acids: CASSEWGNTEAFF. CDR3 nucleotide sequence: TGTGCCAGCAGTGAATGGGGGAACACTGAAGCTTTCTTT.

This clone was detected only a few times. The rearrangement joins TRBV7-8 to TRBJ1-1; TRBD1 might be the D (5 bases). CDR1 is SGHVS and CDR2 is FQNEAQ in the germline V gene. The CDR3 contains 13 residues. Trimming took off 6 bases at V and 5 bases at J, with 13 bases between the two ends. The CDR3 protein is CASRRGRGTEAFF. The CDR3 bases are TGTGCCAGCAGAAGGGGCCGGGGGACTGAAGCTTTCTTT. Full variable domain (missing parts from reference TRBV7-8 and TRBJ1-1): GAGVSQSPRYKVAKRGQDVALRCDPISGHVSLFWYQQALGQGPEFLTYFQNEAQLDKSGLPSDRFFAERPEGSVSTLKIQRTQQEDSAVYLCASRRGRGTEAFFGQGTRLTVV.

The V and J genes are TRBV5-5 and TRBJ2-7; no clear D gene. CDR1 and CDR2 (germline): SGHKS, YYEKEE (reference sequence). The length of the CDR3 is 14 residues. Trimming removed 2 bases at V and 0 bases at J, with 9 bases between. CDR3 DNA sequence: TGTGCCAGCAGCTTAATCGGCAGCTCCTACGAGCAGTACTTC. Its translation: CASSLIGSSYEQYF.

In DNA form, the CDR3 reads TGTGCCAGCAATAGGCAGGTCTCCTACGAGCAGTACTTC. Translated, it gives CASNRQVSYEQYF. The rearrangement uses TRBV2 and TRBJ2-7; D uncertain. Germline V lookup: CDR1 SNHLY, CDR2 FYNNEI. V lost 7 bases and J lost 0, with 10 bases in between. This CDR3 contains 13 residues.